Below are 30 T cell receptor beta chains sequenced from a single sample in a study of blood T cell repertoires in COVID-19. Sequencing used immunoSEQ multiplex PCR; TCRdb keeps in-frame clones, though not all of them. Counted here are 350,000 to 500,000 clones, roughly 90% occurring once; the ten biggest clones make up 0.7% to 1%. The sequenced material came from peripheral blood. The origin of the receptors is a man between 18 and 35 years old with COVID-19, enrolled during active disease.

The V and J genes are TRBV19 and TRBJ1-4, with 8 positions matching TRBD1. In germline, CDR1 is LNHDA, CDR2 SQIVND (reference sequence). This CDR3 has 15 amino acids. V was clipped by 3 bases and J by 6 bases; unmatched bases: 6. CDR3 region: CASSIGRQGYEKLFF. Here the CDR3 DNA reads TGTGCCAGTAGTATCGGTAGACAGGGGTATGAAAAACTGTTTTTT.

This clone has a single count. The rearrangement uses TRBV25-1 and TRBJ1-6, with 8 bases aligning to TRBD1. V lost 6 bases to trimming and J lost 10 bases; unmatched junction nucleotides: 8. The CDR3 totals 14 residues. Looked up from germline, CDR1 is MGHDK and CDR2 is SYGVNS. In DNA, the CDR3 is TGTGCCAGCAGAAAGACAGGGGCTCAGTCACCCCTCCACTTT. It encodes CASRKTGAQSPLHF.

The CDR3 coding sequence is TGTGCCAGCAACCGGGATCTCTACAATGAGCAGTTCTTC. It translates to CASNRDLYNEQFF. J is TRBJ2-1 and V is TRBV7-9; possible D gene TRBD2, 5 bases. Trimming removed 7 bases at V and 3 bases at J, with 10 bases between. CDR1 and CDR2 (germline): SEHNR, FQNEAQ (reference sequence). There are 13 residues in the CDR3.

V is TRBV6-1 and J is TRBJ1-6; D is unresolved. CDR3 size: 17 residues. V shed 0 bases and J shed 7 bases, with 16 bases lying between them. Germline V gene data show CDR1 as MNHNS and CDR2 as SASEGT. The CDR3 loop is CASSEAWYWNRNSPLHF. CDR3 nucleotides: TGTGCCAGCAGTGAAGCGTGGTACTGGAACAGAAATTCACCCCTCCACTTT.

The chain links TRBV9 to TRBJ1-1; 7 nucleotides match TRBD1. The CDR3 spans 18 residues. The germline V gene has CDR1 SGDLS and CDR2 YYNGEE. The junction had 16 bases not matched to a gene; V was cut back by 4 bases and J by 1 base. In DNA, the CDR3 is TGTGCCAGCAGCCCCAACTACAGGGGTTTTGGATCGAACACTGAAGCTTTCTTT. Protein product: CASSPNYRGFGSNTEAFF.

The chain recombines TRBV6-5 with TRBJ1-6; the D gene is possibly TRBD1 (6 bases). The germline CDR1 and CDR2 sequences are MNHEY and SVGAGI. This CDR3 spans 15 amino acids. The V and J ends lost 4 bases and 3 bases respectively, with 10 bases between them. CDR3 loop: CASSFGDNYNSPLHF. CDR3 sequence (DNA): TGTGCCAGCAGTTTTGGGGACAACTATAATTCACCCCTCCACTTT.

The chain has TRBV7-8 and TRBJ1-6; D is perhaps TRBD1 (5 bases). Trimming removed 4 bases from V and 8 bases from J, with 12 bases in between. This CDR3 region has 14 residues. Germline V CDR1 and CDR2: SGHVS, FQNEAQ. The CDR3 loop is CASSSSQGDSPLHF. For the CDR3, the DNA is TGTGCCAGCAGCTCCAGCCAAGGGGATTCACCCCTCCACTTT.

The chain uses TRBV3-1 (or the pseudogene TRBV3-2) and TRBJ1-5; D might be TRBD1 (6 bases). Germline V gene data show CDR1 as LGHDT and CDR2 as YNNKEL (reference sequence). This CDR3 region has 14 residues. Trimming removed 1 base at V and 4 bases at J, with 8 bases between. The CDR3 sequence: CASSQGQANQPQHF. CDR3 DNA: TGTGCCAGCAGCCAAGGACAGGCGAATCAGCCCCAGCATTTT.

The chain recombines TRBV7-9 with TRBJ2-7; D is undetermined. CDR3 size: 14 residues. The germline gives CDR1 SEHNR, CDR2 FQNEAQ (reference sequence). The ends were cut back, 5 bases at V and 2 bases at J, with 13 bases in the middle. This CDR3 is CASSALGRPYEQYF. Written as DNA, the CDR3 is TGTGCCAGCAGCGCACTCGGCAGGCCCTACGAGCAGTACTTC. The whole variable domain, filled in from reference TRBV7-9 and TRBJ2-7, reads DTGVSQNPRHKITKRGQNVTFRCDPISEHNRLYWYRQTLGQGPEFLTYFQNEAQLEKSRLLSDRFSAERPKGSFSTLEIQRTEQGDSAMYLCASSALGRPYEQYFGPGTRLTVT.

This sequence joins TRBV11-2 and TRBJ2-7, with a weak D call TRBD1 (6 bases). V dropped 4 bases and J dropped 0 bases, with 19 bases sitting between them. The CDR3 extends over 17 amino acids. Germline assignment: CDR1 SGHAT and CDR2 FQNNGV. CDR3: CASSSTFGQRISYEQYF. The CDR3 DNA reads as TGTGCCAGCAGCTCTACCTTCGGACAGCGGATCTCCTACGAGCAGTACTTC. The entire variable domain, with the rest obtained from reference TRBV11-2 and TRBJ2-7, is as follows: EAGVAQSPRYKIIEKRQSVAFWCNPISGHATLYWYQQILGQGPKLLIQFQNNGVVDDSQLPKDRFSAERLKGVDSTLKIQPAKLEDSAVYLCASSSTFGQRISYEQYFGPGTRLTVT.

This clone has a single count. The V call is TRBV30, the J call TRBJ1-6; D might be TRBD1 (6 bases). The germline V gene has CDR1 GTSNPN and CDR2 SVGIG (reference sequence). V lost 3 bases and J 1 base, leaving 13 bases between the germline ends. The CDR3 runs 16 residues. The CDR3 loop reads CAWRQDDRSYNSPLHF. The CDR3 bases are TGTGCCTGGAGACAGGACGACAGGTCCTATAATTCACCCCTCCACTTT.

This clone came up once. The chain links TRBV21-1 to TRBJ2-2; the D call in the table, TRBD1, was not verified against the DNA. TRBV21-1 is classified as a pseudogene. This CDR3 spans 15 amino acids. The CDR3 sequence: CASRLGGQQHRELFF. CDR3 nucleotides: TGTGCCAGCAGACTTGGGGGACAGCAACACCGGGAGCTGTTTTTT.

V is TRBV3-1 (or the pseudogene TRBV3-2) and J is TRBJ1-2; no reliable D call. This CDR3 comprises 13 residues. Per the germline V gene, CDR1 is LGHDT and CDR2 is YNNKEL (reference sequence). Trimming shortened V by 6 bases and J by 5 bases, and 13 bases separated the two germline ends. The CDR3 DNA follows: TGTGCCAGCAGACCCGGAGGAAGATATGGCTACACCTTC. The encoded protein is CASRPGGRYGYTF.

This clone was seen ten or more times. The CDR3 nucleotides read TGCGCCAGCAGGCCCACCGGGAGTCGGGGAACGAACACTGAAGCTTTCTTT. Translation: CASRPTGSRGTNTEAFF. V gene TRBV5-1 combines with J gene TRBJ1-1; D unresolved. The CDR3 sequence is 17 residues long. V was pared by 5 bases and J by 1 base, with 21 bases between. Per the germline V gene, CDR1 is SGHRS and CDR2 is YFSETQ. Filled out from reference TRBV5-1 and TRBJ1-1, the complete variable domain reads KAGVTQTPRYLIKTRGQQVTLSCSPISGHRSVSWYQQTPGQGLQFLFEYFSETQRNKGNFPGRFSGRQFSNSRSEMNVSTLELGDSALYLCASRPTGSRGTNTEAFFGQGTRLTVV.

The chain combines TRBV5-4 with TRBJ1-6; 7 bases fit TRBD1. CDR1 and CDR2 from the germline V gene are SGHNT and YYREEE (reference sequence). Unmatched junction bases numbered 4, after V lost 3 bases and J lost 7 bases. The CDR3 length is 14 residues. The CDR3: CASSWDSVNSPLHF. CDR3 nucleotide sequence: TGTGCCAGCAGCTGGGACAGCGTCAATTCACCCCTCCACTTT.

This clone was observed once. The rearrangement joins TRBV5-5 to TRBJ2-1; D remains ambiguous. Germline V gene lookup returns CDR1 SGHKS and CDR2 YYEKEE (reference sequence). V lost 3 bases to trimming and J lost 7 bases, with 14 bases between them. The CDR3 contains 14 residues. The CDR3 coding sequence is TGTGCCAGCAGCTACCCCTTCGAGACTAATGAGCAGTTCTTC. Its protein product is CASSYPFETNEQFF.

The chain joins TRBV18 to TRBJ1-1, with 11 positions matching TRBD1. The CDR3 is 17 residues long. V shed 2 bases, J shed 4 bases, and the junction held 9 bases outside the gene matches. Germline CDR1 KGHSH, CDR2 LQKENI. The DNA for the CDR3 is TGTGCCAGCTCACCATTTCCCCGGGGGACAGGGGGCACTGAAGCTTTCTTT. The encoded protein is CASSPFPRGTGGTEAFF.

The sample holds a few counts of this clone. The rearrangement uses TRBV6-5 and TRBJ1-2; no reliable D call. V lost 8 bases, J lost 2 bases, and 9 bases lay in between. The CDR3 contains 12 residues. Germline CDR1 MNHEY, CDR2 SVGAGI. As DNA, the CDR3 is TGTGCCAGCGGCGGAGGGAACTATGGCTACACCTTC. This encodes CASGGGNYGYTF.

The V gene is TRBV4-2, the J gene TRBJ1-4, with D uncertain. V was clipped by 1 base and J by 0 bases, with 12 bases between them. From germline, CDR1 is LGHNA and CDR2 YNFKEQ. CDR3 length: 17 residues. The CDR3 loop reads CASSQVEGRATNEKLFF. The CDR3 nucleotides are TGTGCCAGCAGCCAAGTGGAAGGGCGGGCAACTAATGAAAAACTGTTTTTT.

CDR3 residues: CASSQDHGFSYEQYF. CDR3 DNA sequence: TGCGCCAGCAGCCAAGATCACGGGTTTAGTTACGAGCAGTACTTC. This rearrangement joins TRBV4-1 to TRBJ2-7; unclear D gene. The CDR3 is made up of 15 amino acids. Germline-derived CDR1 and CDR2 are MGHRA and YSYEKL. Trimming removed 0 bases at V and 4 bases at J, with 13 bases between.

This chain links TRBV9 with TRBJ2-1, with 15 bases that match TRBD2. The length of the CDR3 is 17 residues. CDR1 SGDLS and CDR2 YYNGEE come from the germline V gene. J was trimmed by 4 bases and V by 3 bases; bases with no gene match: 5. The CDR3 protein is CASSGGLAGGKYNEQFF. CDR3 bases: TGTGCCAGCAGCGGTGGACTAGCGGGAGGGAAATACAATGAGCAGTTCTTC.

The J gene is TRBJ2-2, the V gene TRBV5-1, with TRBD2 identical over 11 bases. This CDR3 has 15 residues. With V trimmed by 6 bases and J by 7 bases, 8 bases remained unmatched. Per germline, CDR1 SGHRS and CDR2 YFSETQ. The chain's CDR3 is CASNQLAGAGGELFF. The CDR3 DNA reads TGCGCCAGCAATCAACTAGCGGGAGCCGGCGGGGAGCTGTTTTTT.

The V gene is TRBV7-2, the J gene TRBJ2-5; a weak D match, TRBD1 (6 bases). The germline gives CDR1 SGHTA, CDR2 FQGNSA. V gave up 2 bases and J gave up 4 bases, with 17 bases separating them. This CDR3 spans 16 amino acids. CDR3 nucleotides: TGTGCCAGCAGCTTATCCTGGACAGCGTTGACAGAGACCCAGTACTTC. Translating gives CASSLSWTALTETQYF.

V gene TRBV11-2 combines with J gene TRBJ1-4; D is ambiguous. Per the germline V gene, CDR1 is SGHAT and CDR2 is FQNNGV. The CDR3 sequence is 14 residues long. The ends were cut back, 5 bases at V and 3 bases at J, with 10 bases in the middle. This CDR3 reads CASSPSVANEKLFF. CDR3 bases: TGTGCCAGCAGCCCCTCGGTAGCTAATGAAAAACTGTTTTTT.

The V call is TRBV6-5, the J call TRBJ2-7, with TRBD1 as a possible D gene (6 bases). Germline V CDR1 and CDR2: MNHEY, SVGAGI. Trimming took 5 bases from V and 6 from J, leaving 8 bases between them. The CDR3 is 11 amino acids. CDR3 region: CASSPGVEQYF. The CDR3 nucleotides read TGTGCCAGCAGTCCAGGGGTCGAGCAGTACTTC.

The chain joins TRBV5-1 to TRBJ2-3; possible D gene TRBD2, 6 bases. From germline, CDR1 is SGHRS and CDR2 YFSETQ. Trimming took off 0 bases at V and 0 bases at J, with 8 bases between the two ends. CDR3 length equals 15 residues. The CDR3 region has the DNA TGCGCCAGCAGCTTGGTCGGGAGCAGCACAGATACGCAGTATTTT. This encodes CASSLVGSSTDTQYF.

For this clone: It is unclear where the CDR3 begins or ends on the DNA, so no DNA is shown, and the CDR3 is as TCRdb lists it. V is TRBV6-6 and J is TRBJ2-2; the table's D call of TRBD2 was not tested on the DNA. Germline loops: CDR1 MNHNY, CDR2 SVGAGI (reference sequence). The CDR3 spans 14 amino acids, including both terminal residues. CDR3: CASSTSGNTGELFF.

This clone came up a few times. The chain couples TRBV18 to TRBJ2-3, with D possibly being TRBD1 (8 bases). The ends were cut back, 3 bases at V and 3 bases at J, with 16 bases in the middle. CDR3 size: 16 residues. Germline assignment: CDR1 KGHSH and CDR2 LQKENI. The DNA of the CDR3 is TGTGCCAGCTCACCTGGACAGGGAGGGAGGACAGATACGCAGTATTTT. This translates into CASSPGQGGRTDTQYF.

The chain uses TRBV4-1 and TRBJ2-7, with no clear D. V shed 1 base and J shed 4 bases, with 8 bases lying between them. This CDR3 comprises 13 residues. Germline V gene lookup returns CDR1 MGHRA and CDR2 YSYEKL. The CDR3 protein is CASSQGGEYEQYF. Written as DNA, the CDR3 is TGCGCCAGCAGCCAAGGCGGAGAATACGAGCAGTACTTC.

J is TRBJ1-5 and V is TRBV2; 11 positions match TRBD1. V was clipped by 8 bases and J by 0 bases; unmatched bases: 3. CDR1 SNHLY and CDR2 FYNNEI come from the germline V gene. The CDR3 runs to 15 residues. CDR3 nucleotide sequence: TGTGCCAGCCGGACAGGGGGCTATAGCAATCAGCCCCAGCATTTT. It encodes CASRTGGYSNQPQHF.